The T cell receptor (beta chain) under discussion was sequenced for a study of CD8 T cells in Susac syndrome. The CDR3 spans 11 residues. Germline V gene data show CDR1 as DFQATT and CDR2 as SNEGSKA (reference sequence). V lost 6 bases and J lost 4, with 8 bases in between. Overall study results and limits: Only a relatively small number of individuals were included in the TCR sequencing and HLA analysis.

As for this clonotype: The target antigen is unknown.

Random hexamers served to reverse transcribe roughly 0.45 to 1 ug RNA. Each CDR3 protein gets one entry after TCRdb re-called the immunoSEQ multiplex PCR reads with MiXCR. The data contain 190,000 or so distinct CDR3 sequences, roughly 94% of them singletons. This TCR came from a human donor with multiple sclerosis. This chain uses TRBV20-1 with TRBJ2-3; D is ambiguous. Sequences were obtained from CD4+ T cells from PBMCs. CDR3 nucleotide sequence: TGCAGTGCCCTTAACGCAGATACGCAGTATTTT. The encoded protein is CSALNADTQYF.